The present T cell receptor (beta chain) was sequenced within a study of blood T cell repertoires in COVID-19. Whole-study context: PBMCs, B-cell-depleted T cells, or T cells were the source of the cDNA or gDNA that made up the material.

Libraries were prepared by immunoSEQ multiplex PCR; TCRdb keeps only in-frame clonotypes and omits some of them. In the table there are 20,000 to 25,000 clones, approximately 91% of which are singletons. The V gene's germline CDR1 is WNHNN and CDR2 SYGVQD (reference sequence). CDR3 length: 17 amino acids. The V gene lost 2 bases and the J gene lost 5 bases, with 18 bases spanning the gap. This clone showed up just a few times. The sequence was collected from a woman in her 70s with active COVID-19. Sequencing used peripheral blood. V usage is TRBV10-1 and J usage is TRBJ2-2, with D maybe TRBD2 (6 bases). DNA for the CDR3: TGCGCCAGCAGTGAGGGACGGCCTCGAGGGAGGACCGGGGAGCTGTTTTTT. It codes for CASSEGRPRGRTGELFF.